Listed here is a single T cell receptor beta chain. The source of the sample is a study of type 1 and type 2 diabetes patients. Whole-study context: Donors were type 1 diabetes, type 2 diabetes, or nondiabetic controls.

This CDR3 comprises 14 residues. Germline V gene data show CDR1 as LNHDA and CDR2 as SQIVND (reference sequence). Trimming stripped 8 bases from V and 7 bases from J, with 17 bases between. Amplification started from genomic DNA. Amplification of the beta chain CDR3 used 30 forward and 13 reverse multiplex primers. TCRdb redid the calling of the multiplex PCR reads with MiXCR, one entry per CDR3 protein. In the table there are more than 250,000 distinct CDR3 sequences, roughly 50% of which are singletons. Roughly 10 milliliters of peripheral blood were drawn from each donor. The sample taken for sequencing was peripheral blood mononuclear cells (PBMCs). The sequence was obtained from a man in his late teens or twenties with type 2 diabetes. The V and J genes are TRBV19 and TRBJ1-4, with D possibly being TRBD1 (5 bases). In nucleotides, the CDR3 is TGTGCCAGTTCCGACACGGGGCAGGGTGAAAAACTGTTTTTT. The encoded protein is CASSDTGQGEKLFF.